This T cell receptor beta chain is from a study of shared clonotypes between healthy human individuals. Looking at the study overall: The composition of the donors was a couple of women and a few men aged 18 to 49.

Replicate PCRs for sorted subsets used around 190 ng DNA; this equaled tens of thousands of T cell genomes. Sequencing was performed with immunoSEQ multiplex PCR; in TCRdb, only in-frame clones are kept and a portion is missing. The profile shows about 2.4 million clones, approximately 94% of them singletons. This CDR3 contains 12 residues. The germline V gene has CDR1 MDHEN and CDR2 SYDVKM. Trimming pared 8 bases from V and 6 bases from J, leaving 12 bases between. It was into CD45RA+ naive and CD45RA-negative memory subsets that the CD4+ cells were split. V and J are TRBV28 and TRBJ2-3, with unresolved D. The sequence came from a man aged 18 to 29 in good health. Some clones in this sample may be carry-over from other donors' samples. Source material: naive CD4+ T cells from PBMCs. Specified subset: CD45RA+ positively selected. The CDR3 sequence is CASWASVDTQYF. CDR3 DNA: TGTGCCAGCTGGGCCTCGGTGGATACGCAGTATTTT.